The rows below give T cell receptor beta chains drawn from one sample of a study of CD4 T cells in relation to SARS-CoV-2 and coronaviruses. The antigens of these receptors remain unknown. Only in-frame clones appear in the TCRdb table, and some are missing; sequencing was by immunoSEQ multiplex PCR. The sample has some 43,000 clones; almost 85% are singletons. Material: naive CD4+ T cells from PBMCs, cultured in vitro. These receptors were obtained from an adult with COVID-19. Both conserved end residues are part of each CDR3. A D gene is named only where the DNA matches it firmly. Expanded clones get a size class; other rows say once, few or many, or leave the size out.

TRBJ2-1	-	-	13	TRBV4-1	TGCGCCAGCAGCCAATTCCCCCCGGGTGAGCAGTTCTTC	CASSQFPPGEQFF
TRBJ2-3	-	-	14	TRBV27	TGTGCCAGCTCAAAGAGGGATAGCACAGATACGCAGTATTTT	CASSKRDSTDTQYF
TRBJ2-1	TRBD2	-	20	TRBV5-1	TGCGCCAGCAGCTTGCCCCTAGCGGGAGGCCCTAAAAGCTCCTACAATGAGCAGTTCTTC	CASSLPLAGGPKSSYNEQFF
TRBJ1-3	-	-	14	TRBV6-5	TGTGCCAGCAGTTCCTCGACGGATGGAAACACCATATATTTT	CASSSSTDGNTIYF
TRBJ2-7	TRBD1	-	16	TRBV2	TGTGCCAGCAGGGGACTTGGACAGGGGTCATACTACGAGCAGTACTTC	CASRGLGQGSYYEQYF
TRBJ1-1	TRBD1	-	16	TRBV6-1	TGTGCCAGCAGTGAGCGGACAGGGGGCGCTTCGGCTGGAGCTTTCTTT	CASSERTGGASAGAFF
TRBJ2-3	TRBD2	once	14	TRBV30	TGTGCCTGGAGAGCGGGAGAGGTCACAGATACGCAGTATTTT	CAWRAGEVTDTQYF
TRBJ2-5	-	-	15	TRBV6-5	TGTGCCTCAAACCCCCCTGGACAGTTATCGGAGACCCAGTACTTC	CASNPPGQLSETQYF
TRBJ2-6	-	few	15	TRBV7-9	TGTGCCAGCAGTCCGTTGGGCTCTGGGGCCAACGTCCTGACTTTC	CASSPLGSGANVLTF
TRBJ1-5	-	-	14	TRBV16	TGTGCCAGCAGCCAGGCAGCCATAAATCAGCCCCAGCATTTT	CASSQAAINQPQHF